Listed below are T cell receptor beta chains from one sample, sequenced in a study of T cells in Graves' hyperthyroidism and ophthalmopathy. TCRdb re-derived calls from the multiplex PCR reads in MiXCR, one entry per CDR3 protein. The sample consists of about 480,000 distinct CDR3 sequences, approximately 24% of them appearing once. Input material: blood. These receptors all stem from a woman aged 25 to 39 with Graves' ophthalmopathy. CDR3s include the opening cysteine and the closing phenylalanine or tryptophan. A row's size may be missing; if present it is once, few, many or a size class.

size: NA
V: TRBV7-2
J: TRBJ1-5
CDR3: CASSLMVDQPQHF

size: many
V: TRBV11-1
J: TRBJ1-3
CDR3: CASSLGPVDSGNTIYF

size: many
V: TRBV7-9
J: TRBJ2-5
CDR3: CASSLVSQETQYF

size: NA
V: TRBV6-1
J: TRBJ2-5
CDR3: CASSEVWVQETQYF

size: many
V: TRBV10-1
J: TRBJ2-5
CDR3: CASSEGGQETQYF

size: many
V: TRBV19
J: TRBJ1-1
CDR3: CASSIFGNTEAFF

size: NA
V: TRBV28
J: TRBJ2-7
CDR3: CASTSGEASGSYEQYF

size: many
V: TRBV7-8
J: TRBJ2-5
CDR3: CASSLGPYAETQYF

size: NA
V: TRBV28
J: TRBJ1-2
CDR3: CASRGGGLYYGYTF

size: many
V: TRBV10-3
J: TRBJ2-6
CDR3: CAISSGVSGANVLTF

size: NA
V: TRBV6-1
J: TRBJ1-1
CDR3: CASSGWRKNTEAFF

size: NA
V: TRBV6-1
J: TRBJ1-1
CDR3: CASRKWWDREFNTEAFF

size: many
V: TRBV5-1
J: TRBJ1-1
CDR3: CASRRPGRDTEAFF